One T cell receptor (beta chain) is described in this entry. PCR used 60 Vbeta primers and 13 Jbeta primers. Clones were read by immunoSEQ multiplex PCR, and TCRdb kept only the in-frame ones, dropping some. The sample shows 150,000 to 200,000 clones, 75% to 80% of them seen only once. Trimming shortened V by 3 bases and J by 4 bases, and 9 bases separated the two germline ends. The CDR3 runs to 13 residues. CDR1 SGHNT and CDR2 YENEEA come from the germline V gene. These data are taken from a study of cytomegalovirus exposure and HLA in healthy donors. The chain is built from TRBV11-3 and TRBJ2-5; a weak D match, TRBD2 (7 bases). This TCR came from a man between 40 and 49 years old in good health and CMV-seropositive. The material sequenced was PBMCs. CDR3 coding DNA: TGTGCCAGCAGCTTGGGAGGGGGAGAGACCCAGTACTTC. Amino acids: CASSLGGGETQYF. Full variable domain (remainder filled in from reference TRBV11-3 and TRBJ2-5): EAGVVQSPRYKIIEKKQPVAFWCNPISGHNTLYWYLQNLGQGPELLIRYENEEAVDDSQLPKDRFSAERLKGVDSTLKIQPAELGDSAVYLCASSLGGGETQYFGPGTRLLVL.